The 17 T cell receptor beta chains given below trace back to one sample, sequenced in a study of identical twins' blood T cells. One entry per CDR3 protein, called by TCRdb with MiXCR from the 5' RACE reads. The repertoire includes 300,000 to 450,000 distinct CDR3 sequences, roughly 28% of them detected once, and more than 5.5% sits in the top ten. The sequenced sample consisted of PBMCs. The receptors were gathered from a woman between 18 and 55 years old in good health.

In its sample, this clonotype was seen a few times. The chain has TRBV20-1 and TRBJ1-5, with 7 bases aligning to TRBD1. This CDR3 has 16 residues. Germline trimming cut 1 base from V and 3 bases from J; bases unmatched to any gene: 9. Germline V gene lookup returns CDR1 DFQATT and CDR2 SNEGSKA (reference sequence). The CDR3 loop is CSARGQTGSANQPQHF. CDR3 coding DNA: TGCAGTGCTAGAGGCCAGACAGGGTCGGCCAATCAGCCCCAGCATTTT.

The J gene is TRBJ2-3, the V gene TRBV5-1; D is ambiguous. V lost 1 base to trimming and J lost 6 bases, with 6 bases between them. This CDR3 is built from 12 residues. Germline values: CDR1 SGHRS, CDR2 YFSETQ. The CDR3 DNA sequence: TGCGCCAGCAGCTTGAGGTCGGATACGCAGTATTTT. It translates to CASSLRSDTQYF.

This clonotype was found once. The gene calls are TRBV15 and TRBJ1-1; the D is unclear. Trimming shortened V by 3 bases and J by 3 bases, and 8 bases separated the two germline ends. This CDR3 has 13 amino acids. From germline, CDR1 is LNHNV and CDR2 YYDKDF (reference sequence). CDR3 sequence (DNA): TGTGCCACCAGCAGTGAAAGGGACACTGAAGCTTTCTTT. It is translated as CATSSERDTEAFF.

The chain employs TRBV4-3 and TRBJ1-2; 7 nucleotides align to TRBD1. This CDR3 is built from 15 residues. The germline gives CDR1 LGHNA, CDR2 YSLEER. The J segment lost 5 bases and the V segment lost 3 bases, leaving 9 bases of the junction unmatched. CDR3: CASSQRTGPGYGYTF. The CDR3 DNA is TGCGCCAGCAGCCAGCGGACAGGCCCTGGGTATGGCTACACCTTC.

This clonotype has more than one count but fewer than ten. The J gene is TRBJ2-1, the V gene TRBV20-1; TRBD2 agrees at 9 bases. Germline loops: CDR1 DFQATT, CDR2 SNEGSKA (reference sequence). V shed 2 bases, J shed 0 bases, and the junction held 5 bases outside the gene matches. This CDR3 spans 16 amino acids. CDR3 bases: TGCAGTGCTAGACGCGGGAGGGCCTTCTCCTACAATGAGCAGTTCTTC. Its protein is CSARRGRAFSYNEQFF.

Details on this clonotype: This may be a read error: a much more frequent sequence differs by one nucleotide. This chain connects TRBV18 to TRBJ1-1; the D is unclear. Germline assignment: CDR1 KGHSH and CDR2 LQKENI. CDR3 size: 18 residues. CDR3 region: CASSPYVGSNDMNAEAFF. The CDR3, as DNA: TGTGCCAGCTCACCATACGTAGGCAGTAACGATATGAACGCTGAAGCTTTCTTT.

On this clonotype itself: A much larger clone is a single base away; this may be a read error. The CDR3 nucleotides are TGTGCCATCAGTGAGCAGACTAGCCGGAGAGGGGGAGATACGCAGTATTTT. Protein: CAISEQTSRRGGDTQYF. The V gene is TRBV10-3, the J gene TRBJ2-3; D is perhaps TRBD2 (7 bases). Germline V gives CDR1 ENHRY, CDR2 SYGVKD. The CDR3 loop spans 17 amino acids. Trimming cost V 2 bases and J 5 bases, with 20 bases left between them.

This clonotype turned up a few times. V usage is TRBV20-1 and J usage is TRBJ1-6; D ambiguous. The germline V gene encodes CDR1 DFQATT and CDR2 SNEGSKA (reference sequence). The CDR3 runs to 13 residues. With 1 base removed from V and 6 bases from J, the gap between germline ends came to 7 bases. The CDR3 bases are TGCAGTGCTAGAGGGCGGTTTAATTCACCCCTCCACTTT. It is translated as CSARGRFNSPLHF.

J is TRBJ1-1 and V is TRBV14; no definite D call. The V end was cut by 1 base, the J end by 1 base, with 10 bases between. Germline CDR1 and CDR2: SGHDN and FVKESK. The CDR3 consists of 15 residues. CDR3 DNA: TGTGCCAGCAGCCAAGTAGTCGGCAGGAACACTGAAGCTTTCTTT. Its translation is CASSQVVGRNTEAFF. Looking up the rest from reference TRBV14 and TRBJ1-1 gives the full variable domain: EAGVTQFPSHSVIEKGQTVTLRCDPISGHDNLYWYRRVMGKEIKFLLHFVKESKQDESGMPNNRFLAERTGGTYSTLKVQPAELEDSGVYFCASSQVVGRNTEAFFGQGTRLTVV.

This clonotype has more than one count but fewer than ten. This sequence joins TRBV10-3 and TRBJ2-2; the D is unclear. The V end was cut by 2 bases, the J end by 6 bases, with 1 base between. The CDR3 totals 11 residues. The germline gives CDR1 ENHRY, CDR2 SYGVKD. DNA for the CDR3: TGTGCCATCAGTGAGGCCGGGGAGCTGTTTTTT. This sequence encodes CAISEAGELFF.

The CDR3 DNA reads as TGTGCCAGCAGCTTAGCAGGGGACGGGGGCCCCATATCTCAAGCTTTCTTT. Translating gives CASSLAGDGGPISQAFF. The chain is built from TRBV7-9 and TRBJ1-1, with D tentatively TRBD1 (6 bases). This CDR3 has 17 residues. In germline, CDR1 is SEHNR, CDR2 FQNEAQ (reference sequence). Trimming removed 0 bases from V and 9 bases from J, with 23 bases in between.

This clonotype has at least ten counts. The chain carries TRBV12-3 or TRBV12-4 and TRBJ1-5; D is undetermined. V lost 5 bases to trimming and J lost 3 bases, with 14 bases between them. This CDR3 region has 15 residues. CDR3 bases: TGTGCCAGCAGTCCCGATGGACCGAACAATCAGCCCCAGCATTTT. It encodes CASSPDGPNNQPQHF.

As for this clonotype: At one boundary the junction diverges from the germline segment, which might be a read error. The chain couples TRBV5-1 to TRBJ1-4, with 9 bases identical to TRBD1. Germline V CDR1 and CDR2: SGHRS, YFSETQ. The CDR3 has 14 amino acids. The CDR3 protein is CANSVTGGSEKLFF. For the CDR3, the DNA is TGCGCCAACAGCGTAACAGGGGGCAGCGAAAAACTGTTTTTT.

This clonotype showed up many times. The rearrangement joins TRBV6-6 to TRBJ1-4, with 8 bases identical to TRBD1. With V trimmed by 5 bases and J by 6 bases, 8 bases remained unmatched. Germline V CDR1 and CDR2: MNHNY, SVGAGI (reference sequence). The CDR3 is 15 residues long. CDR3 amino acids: CASSRWTGFYEKLFF. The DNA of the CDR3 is TGTGCCAGCAGTAGATGGACAGGGTTTTATGAAAAACTGTTTTTT.

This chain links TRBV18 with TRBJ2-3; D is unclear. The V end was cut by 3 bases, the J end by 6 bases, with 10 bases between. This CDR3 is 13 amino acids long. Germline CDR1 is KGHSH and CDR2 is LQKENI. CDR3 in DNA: TGTGCCAGCTCACCGGTGGGGATGGATACGCAGTATTTT. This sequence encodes CASSPVGMDTQYF.

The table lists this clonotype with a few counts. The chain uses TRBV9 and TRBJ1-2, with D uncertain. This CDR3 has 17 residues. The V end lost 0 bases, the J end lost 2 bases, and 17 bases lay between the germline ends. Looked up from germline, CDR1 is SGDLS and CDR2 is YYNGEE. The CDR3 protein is CASSVDFGLTLNYGYTF. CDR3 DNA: TGTGCCAGCAGCGTAGACTTTGGTTTGACATTGAACTATGGCTACACCTTC.

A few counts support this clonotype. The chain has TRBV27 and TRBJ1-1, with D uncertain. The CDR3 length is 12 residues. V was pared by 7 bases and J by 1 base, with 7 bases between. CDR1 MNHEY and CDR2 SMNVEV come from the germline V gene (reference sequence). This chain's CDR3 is CASKRGNTEAFF. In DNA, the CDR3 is TGTGCCAGCAAACGGGGGAACACTGAAGCTTTCTTT.